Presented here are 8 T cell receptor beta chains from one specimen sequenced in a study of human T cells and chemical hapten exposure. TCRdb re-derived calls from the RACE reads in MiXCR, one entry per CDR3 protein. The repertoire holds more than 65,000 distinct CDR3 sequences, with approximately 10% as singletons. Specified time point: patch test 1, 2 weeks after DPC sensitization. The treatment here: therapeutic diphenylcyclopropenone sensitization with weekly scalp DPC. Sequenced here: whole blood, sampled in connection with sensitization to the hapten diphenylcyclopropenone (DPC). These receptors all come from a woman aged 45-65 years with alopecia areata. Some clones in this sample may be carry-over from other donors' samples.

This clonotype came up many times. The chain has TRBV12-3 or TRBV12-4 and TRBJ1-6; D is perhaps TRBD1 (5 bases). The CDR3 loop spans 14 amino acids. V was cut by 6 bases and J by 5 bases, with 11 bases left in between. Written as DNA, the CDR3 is TGTGCCAGCAGCTTGGGGACTGATAATTCACCCCTCCACTTT. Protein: CASSLGTDNSPLHF.

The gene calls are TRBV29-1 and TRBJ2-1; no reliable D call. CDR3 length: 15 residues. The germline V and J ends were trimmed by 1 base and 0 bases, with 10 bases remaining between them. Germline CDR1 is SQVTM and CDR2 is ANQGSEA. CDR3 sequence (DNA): TGCAGCGTTGAAGTACTCCCCGTCTCCTACAATGAGCAGTTCTTC. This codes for CSVEVLPVSYNEQFF.

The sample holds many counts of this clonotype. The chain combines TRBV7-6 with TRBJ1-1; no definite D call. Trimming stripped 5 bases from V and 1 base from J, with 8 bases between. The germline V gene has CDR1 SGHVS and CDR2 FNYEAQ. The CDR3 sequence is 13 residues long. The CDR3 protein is CASSTAGNTEAFF. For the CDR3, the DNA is TGTGCCAGCAGCACCGCAGGGAACACTGAAGCTTTCTTT.

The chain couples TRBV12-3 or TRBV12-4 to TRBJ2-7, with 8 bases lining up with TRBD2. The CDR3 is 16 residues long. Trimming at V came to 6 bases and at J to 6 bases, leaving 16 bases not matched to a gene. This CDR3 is CASSREPGRAVAEQYF. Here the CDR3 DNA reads TGTGCCAGCAGCCGGGAACCCGGGAGGGCCGTCGCCGAGCAGTACTTC.

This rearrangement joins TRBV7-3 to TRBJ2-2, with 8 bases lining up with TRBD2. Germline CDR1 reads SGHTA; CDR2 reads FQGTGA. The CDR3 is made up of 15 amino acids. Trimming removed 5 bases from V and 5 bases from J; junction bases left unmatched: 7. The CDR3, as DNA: TGTGCCAGCAGCGTGGGGACTAGAGGGACCGGGGAGCTGTTTTTT. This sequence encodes CASSVGTRGTGELFF.

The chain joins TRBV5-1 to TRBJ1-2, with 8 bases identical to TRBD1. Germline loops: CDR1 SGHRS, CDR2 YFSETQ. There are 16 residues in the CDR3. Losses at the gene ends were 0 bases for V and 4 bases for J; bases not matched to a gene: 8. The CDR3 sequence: CASSLGQGAISYGYTF. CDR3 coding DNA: TGCGCCAGCAGCTTGGGGCAGGGGGCGATTTCCTATGGCTACACCTTC.

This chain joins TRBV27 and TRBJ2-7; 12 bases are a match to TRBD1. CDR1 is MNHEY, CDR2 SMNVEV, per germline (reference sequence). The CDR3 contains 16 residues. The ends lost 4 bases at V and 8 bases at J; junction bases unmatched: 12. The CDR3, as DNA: TGTGCCAGCAGTTCACCCGGGACAGGGGGCCCGTGGCAGCAGTACTTC. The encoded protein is CASSSPGTGGPWQQYF.

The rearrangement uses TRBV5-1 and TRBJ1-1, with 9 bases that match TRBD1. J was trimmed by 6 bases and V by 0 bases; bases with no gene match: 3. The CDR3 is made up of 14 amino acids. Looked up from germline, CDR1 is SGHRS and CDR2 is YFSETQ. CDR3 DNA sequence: TGCGCCAGCAGCTTGGAAACAGGGGGCTCTGAAGCTTTCTTT. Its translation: CASSLETGGSEAFF.